The next 20 T cell receptor beta chains were all read from a single sample in a study of shared clonotypes between healthy human individuals. Sequenced by immunoSEQ multiplex PCR; TCRdb stores in-frame clones only, minus some. In the table there are approximately 2.3 million clones, 85% to 95% of which are singletons. The material sequenced was naive CD4+ T cells from PBMCs. The subset: CD45RA+ positively selected. These receptors were collected from a man between 18 and 35 years old in good health. Some clones in this sample may be carry-over from other donors' samples.

The chain employs TRBV5-1 and TRBJ2-5; TRBD2 matches 9 bases. The CDR3 length is 16 residues. The germline V gene has CDR1 SGHRS and CDR2 YFSETQ. The V and J ends lost 0 bases and 4 bases, in that order; junction bases with no gene match: 7. Here the CDR3 reads CASSLVLAGARETQYF. CDR3 DNA sequence: TGCGCCAGCAGCTTGGTTTTAGCGGGAGCTCGAGAGACCCAGTACTTC.

V is TRBV29-1 and J is TRBJ1-1, with a weak D call TRBD1 (6 bases). V was cut by 3 bases and J by 4 bases, with 21 bases left in between. Germline V gene sequence: CDR1 SQVTM, CDR2 ANQGSEA. The CDR3 consists of 16 residues. The CDR3 region is CSVDKIGGTGLTEAFF. CDR3 nucleotides: TGCAGCGTTGACAAGATTGGGGGCACAGGGCTCACTGAAGCTTTCTTT. Drawing the rest from reference TRBV29-1 and TRBJ1-1, the complete variable domain is SAVISQKPSRDICQRGTSLTIQCQVDSQVTMMFWYRQQPGQSLTLIATANQGSEATYESGFVIDKFPISRPNLTFSTLTVSNMSPEDSSIYLCSVDKIGGTGLTEAFFGQGTRLTVV.

Of note for this clone: This sample also contains other DNA sequences that code for the same CDR3. CDR3 residues: CAWSGTVGQPQHF. The CDR3 DNA reads TGTGCCTGGAGTGGGACAGTGGGTCAGCCCCAGCATTTT. The genes are TRBV30 and TRBJ1-5, with D perhaps matching TRBD1 (6 bases). From germline, CDR1 is GTSNPN and CDR2 SVGIG (reference sequence). CDR3 size: 13 residues. V dropped 1 base and J dropped 6 bases, with 10 bases sitting between them. The entire variable domain, with the rest obtained from reference TRBV30 and TRBJ1-5, is as follows: SQTIHQWPATLVQPVGSPLSLECTVEGTSNPNLYWYRQAAGRGLQLLFYSVGIGQISSEVPQNLSASRPQDRQFILSSKKLLLSDSGFYLCAWSGTVGQPQHFGDGTRLSIL.

The chain employs TRBV4-3 and TRBJ2-5, with TRBD2 matching over 11 bases. Germline assignment: CDR1 LGHNA and CDR2 YSLEER. This CDR3 contains 15 residues. Unmatched junction bases numbered 10, after V lost 0 bases and J lost 13 bases. CDR3 nucleotide sequence: TGCGCCAGCAGCCAAGATCCGGCGGGACTAGCGGCCAGGTACTTC. Protein: CASSQDPAGLAARYF.

The chain joins TRBV7-8 to TRBJ2-7; D uncertain. Germline assignment: CDR1 SGHVS and CDR2 FQNEAQ. The CDR3 extends over 12 amino acids. Trimming shortened V by 0 bases and J by 9 bases, and 9 bases separated the two germline ends. The CDR3 nucleotides read TGTGCCAGCAGCTTAGCTCGTTTGGGGCAGTACTTC. It translates to CASSLARLGQYF.

This sequence joins TRBV28 and TRBJ1-2; 8 nucleotides align to TRBD1. V lost 3 bases, J lost 5 bases, and 5 bases stayed unmatched. This CDR3 spans 14 amino acids. Per germline, CDR1 MDHEN and CDR2 SYDVKM. The CDR3 DNA reads TGTGCCAGCAGTTTGTCACAGGGGGAATATGGCTACACCTTC. Protein sequence: CASSLSQGEYGYTF.

Only one count was recorded for this clone. The rearrangement uses TRBV7-8 and TRBJ1-5, with D possibly TRBD1 on 5 matching bases. This CDR3 is 12 amino acids long. Germline loops: CDR1 SGHVS, CDR2 FQNEAQ. V was cut by 4 bases and J by 7 bases, with 8 bases left in between. The chain's CDR3 is CASSSRGQPQHF. The CDR3, as DNA: TGTGCCAGCAGCTCGAGGGGACAGCCCCAGCATTTT.

This clone was counted once. Other DNA variants within this sample encode the same CDR3. The CDR3 loop is CASSLGATNEKLFF. In DNA form, the CDR3 reads TGCGCCAGCAGCTTGGGGGCCACTAATGAAAAACTGTTTTTT. The rearrangement links TRBV5-1 to TRBJ1-4, with unresolved D. Trimming removed 0 bases from V and 2 bases from J, with 5 bases in between. Per germline, CDR1 SGHRS and CDR2 YFSETQ. CDR3 length: 14 amino acids.

The rearrangement uses TRBV5-4 and TRBJ1-3; D might be TRBD1 (5 bases). CDR3 length: 18 residues. Germline CDR1 and CDR2: SGHNT and YYREEE (reference sequence). Trimming shortened V by 4 bases and J by 6 bases, and 26 bases separated the two germline ends. The CDR3 is CASSLISFGTPNENTIYF. The CDR3 nucleotides read TGTGCCAGCAGCCTAATAAGCTTCGGGACTCCCAACGAAAACACCATATATTTT.

This rearrangement joins TRBV28 to TRBJ2-7, with TRBD1 as a possible D gene (6 bases). Trimming removed 8 bases from V and 10 bases from J, with 24 bases in between. The germline V gene encodes CDR1 MDHEN and CDR2 SYDVKM. The CDR3 runs to 14 residues. The CDR3 region has the DNA TGTGCCAGCGGTGAGGCAGGGGACGCGGCTTTACAGTACTTC. It translates to CASGEAGDAALQYF.

The chain combines TRBV4-1 with TRBJ2-1; no reliable D call. Trimming took off 4 bases at V and 0 bases at J, with 13 bases between the two ends. Germline CDR1 reads MGHRA; CDR2 reads YSYEKL. The CDR3 runs 16 residues. The CDR3 bases are TGCGCCAGCAGCCCGTCCTCCGTGAGCTCCTACAATGAGCAGTTCTTC. The encoded protein is CASSPSSVSSYNEQFF.

The V and J genes are TRBV19 and TRBJ2-7, with 11 bases matching TRBD2. CDR1 LNHDA and CDR2 SQIVND come from the germline V gene (reference sequence). After removal of 2 bases from V and 2 bases from J, the junction contained 5 bases not matched to a gene. This CDR3 spans 16 amino acids. In nucleotides, the CDR3 is TGTGCCAGTAGTATAATAGCGGGAGGGGGCACCTACGAGCAGTACTTC. Its protein is CASSIIAGGGTYEQYF.

The chain has TRBV5-5 and TRBJ1-2; D not resolved. V lost 4 bases to trimming and J lost 1 base, with 2 bases between them. The CDR3 is 11 residues long. Germline CDR1 reads SGHKS; CDR2 reads YYEKEE (reference sequence). DNA of the CDR3: TGTGCCAGCAGCCTTAACTATGGCTACACCTTC. Translated, it gives CASSLNYGYTF.

This chain uses TRBV10-2 with TRBJ2-3; D is unclear. Germline values: CDR1 WSHSY, CDR2 SAAADI. CDR3 length: 12 residues. The CDR3 loop is CATGGDTDTQYF. The CDR3 region has the DNA TGCGCAACCGGCGGCGACACAGATACGCAGTATTTT.

This clone has just a few counts. This chain uses TRBV14 with TRBJ1-1; D is undetermined. The germline V and J ends were trimmed by 4 bases and 9 bases, with 18 bases remaining between them. The germline V gene has CDR1 SGHDN and CDR2 FVKESK. The CDR3 is 14 residues long. CDR3 protein: CASSLSEWKRKAFF. The CDR3 DNA reads as TGTGCCAGCAGCCTATCTGAGTGGAAGAGGAAAGCTTTCTTT.

This clone was seen just once. The CDR3: CASSPGLGNSGANVLTF. The CDR3 nucleotides are TGTGCCAGCTCACCGGGCCTCGGGAACTCTGGGGCCAACGTCCTGACTTTC. The chain combines TRBV18 with TRBJ2-6; a possible D gene is TRBD2 (5 bases). V was clipped by 3 bases and J by 0 bases, with 12 bases between them. This CDR3 has 17 amino acids. Germline CDR1 is KGHSH and CDR2 is LQKENI.

This rearrangement joins TRBV7-8 to TRBJ1-2; 8 bases map to TRBD1. The germline CDR1 and CDR2 sequences are SGHVS and FQNEAQ. CDR3 length: 15 residues. The J segment lost 0 bases and the V segment lost 1 base, leaving 1 base of the junction unmatched. In nucleotides, the CDR3 is TGTGCCAGCAGCTTAGGGACAGGGTCTAACTATGGCTACACCTTC. This gives the protein CASSLGTGSNYGYTF. The whole variable domain, remainder taken from reference TRBV7-8 and TRBJ1-2, is GAGVSQSPRYKVAKRGQDVALRCDPISGHVSLFWYQQALGQGPEFLTYFQNEAQLDKSGLPSDRFFAERPEGSVSTLKIQRTQQEDSAVYLCASSLGTGSNYGYTFGSGTRLTVV.

V and J are TRBV2 and TRBJ2-1; 9 bases line up with TRBD2. Germline lookup yields CDR1 SNHLY and CDR2 FYNNEI. Trimming removed 5 bases from V and 6 bases from J; junction bases left unmatched: 11. The CDR3 consists of 16 residues. CDR3 in DNA: TGTGCCAGCAGTTGGGCTAGCGGGACCGAGTTCAATGAGCAGTTCTTC. It is translated as CASSWASGTEFNEQFF. Combining the CDR3 with reference TRBV2 and TRBJ2-1 gives the whole variable domain EPEVTQTPSHQVTQMGQEVILRCVPISNHLYFYWYRQILGQKVEFLVSFYNNEISEKSEIFDDQFSVERPDGSNFTLKIRSTKLEDSAMYFCASSWASGTEFNEQFFGPGTRLTVL.

The gene calls are TRBV28 and TRBJ1-3, with D maybe TRBD1 (6 bases). CDR3 length: 17 residues. V shed 5 bases and J shed 1 base, with 18 bases lying between them. Looked up from germline, CDR1 is MDHEN and CDR2 is SYDVKM. CDR3 bases: TGTGCCAGCAGTCCCCTTGGACAGCAGCCTTCTGGAAACACCATATATTTT. Amino acids: CASSPLGQQPSGNTIYF. Drawing the rest from reference TRBV28 and TRBJ1-3, the complete variable domain is DVKVTQSSRYLVKRTGEKVFLECVQDMDHENMFWYRQDPGLGLRLIYFSYDVKMKEKGDIPEGYSVSREKKERFSLILESASTNQTSMYLCASSPLGQQPSGNTIYFGEGSWLTVV.

The genes are TRBV28 and TRBJ1-1; 8 bases line up with TRBD1. This CDR3 comprises 14 residues. V trimming: 6 bases; J trimming: 5 bases; junction bases outside the gene matches: 8. CDR1 is MDHEN and CDR2 is SYDVKM in the germline V gene. The CDR3 coding sequence is TGTGCCAGCAGACCCGGGACAGGACGGACTGAAGCTTTCTTT. Its translation: CASRPGTGRTEAFF.